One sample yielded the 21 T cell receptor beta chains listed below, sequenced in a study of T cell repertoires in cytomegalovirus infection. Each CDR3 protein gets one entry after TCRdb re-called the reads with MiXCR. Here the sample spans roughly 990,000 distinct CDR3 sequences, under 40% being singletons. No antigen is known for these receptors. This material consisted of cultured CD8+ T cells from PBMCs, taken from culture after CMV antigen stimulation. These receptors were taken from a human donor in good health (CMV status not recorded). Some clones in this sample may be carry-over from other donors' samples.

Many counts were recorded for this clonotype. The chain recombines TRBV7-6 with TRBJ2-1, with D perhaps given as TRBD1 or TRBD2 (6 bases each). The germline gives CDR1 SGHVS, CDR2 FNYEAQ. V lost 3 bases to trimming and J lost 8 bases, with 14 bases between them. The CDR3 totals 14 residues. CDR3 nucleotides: TGTGCCAGCAGCTTCGACGGGGGCAGGGATGAGCAGTTCTTC. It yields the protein CASSFDGGRDEQFF.

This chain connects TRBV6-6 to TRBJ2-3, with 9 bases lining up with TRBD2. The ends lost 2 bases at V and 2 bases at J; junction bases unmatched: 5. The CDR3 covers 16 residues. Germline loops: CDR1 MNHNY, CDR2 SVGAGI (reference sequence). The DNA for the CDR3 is TGTGCCAGCAGTTACGTAGCGGGGGCCCTCACAGATACGCAGTATTTT. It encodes CASSYVAGALTDTQYF.

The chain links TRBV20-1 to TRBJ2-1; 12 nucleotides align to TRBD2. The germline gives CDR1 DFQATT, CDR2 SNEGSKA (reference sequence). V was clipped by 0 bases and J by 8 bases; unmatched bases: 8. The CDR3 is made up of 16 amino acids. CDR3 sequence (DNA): TGCAGTGCTAGAGATCGGCTAGCGGGGGGGGAGCATGAGCAGTTCTTC. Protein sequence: CSARDRLAGGEHEQFF.

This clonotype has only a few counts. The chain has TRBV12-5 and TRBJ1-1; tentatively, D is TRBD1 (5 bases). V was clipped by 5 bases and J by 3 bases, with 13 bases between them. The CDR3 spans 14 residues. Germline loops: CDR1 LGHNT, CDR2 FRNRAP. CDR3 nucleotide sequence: TGTGCTAGTGGTCCAATGGAGGGGTACACTGAAGCTTTCTTT. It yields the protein CASGPMEGYTEAFF.

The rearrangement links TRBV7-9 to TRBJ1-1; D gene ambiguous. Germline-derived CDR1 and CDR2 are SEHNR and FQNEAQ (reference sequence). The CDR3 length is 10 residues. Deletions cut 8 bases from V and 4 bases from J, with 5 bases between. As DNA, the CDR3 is TGTGCCAGCCCCGGCACTGAAGCTTTCTTT. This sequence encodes CASPGTEAFF.

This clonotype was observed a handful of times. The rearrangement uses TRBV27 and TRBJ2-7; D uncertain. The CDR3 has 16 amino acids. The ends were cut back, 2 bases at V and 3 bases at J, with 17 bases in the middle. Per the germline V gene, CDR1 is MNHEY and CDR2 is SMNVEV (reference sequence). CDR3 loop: CASSLGSPTYYYEQYV. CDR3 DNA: TGTGCCAGCAGTTTAGGTAGCCCTACGTATTACTACGAGCAGTACGTC.

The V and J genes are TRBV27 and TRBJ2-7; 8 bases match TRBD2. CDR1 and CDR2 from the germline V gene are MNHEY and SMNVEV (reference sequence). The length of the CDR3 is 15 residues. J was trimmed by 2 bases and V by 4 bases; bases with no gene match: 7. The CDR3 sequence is CASSSGGLPPYEQYF. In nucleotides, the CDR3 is TGTGCCAGCAGTTCGGGGGGGCTACCTCCCTACGAGCAGTACTTC.

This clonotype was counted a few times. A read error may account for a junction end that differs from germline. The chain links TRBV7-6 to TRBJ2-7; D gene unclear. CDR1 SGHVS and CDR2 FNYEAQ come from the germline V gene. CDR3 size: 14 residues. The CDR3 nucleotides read TGTGCTAGCAGCCCCCGGGCCTCCCCTACCGAGCAGTACTTC. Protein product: CASSPRASPTEQYF.

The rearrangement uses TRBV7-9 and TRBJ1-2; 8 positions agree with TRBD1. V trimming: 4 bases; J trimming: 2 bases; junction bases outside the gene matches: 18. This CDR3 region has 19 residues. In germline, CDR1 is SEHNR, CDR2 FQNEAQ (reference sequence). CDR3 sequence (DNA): TGTGCCAGCAGCTCCTCTACCAGGACAGGGCCTCTTTTAAACTATGGCTACACCTTC. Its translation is CASSSSTRTGPLLNYGYTF. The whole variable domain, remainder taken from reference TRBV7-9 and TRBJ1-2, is DTGVSQNPRHKITKRGQNVTFRCDPISEHNRLYWYRQTLGQGPEFLTYFQNEAQLEKSRLLSDRFSAERPKGSFSTLEIQRTEQGDSAMYLCASSSSTRTGPLLNYGYTFGSGTRLTVV.

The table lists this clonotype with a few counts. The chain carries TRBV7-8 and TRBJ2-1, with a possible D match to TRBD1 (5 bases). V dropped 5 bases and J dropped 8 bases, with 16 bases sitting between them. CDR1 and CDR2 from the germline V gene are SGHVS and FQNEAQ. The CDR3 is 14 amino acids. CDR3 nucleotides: TGTGCCAGCAGCCTCCCTGACCTAGGGGATGAGCAGTTCTTC. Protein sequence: CASSLPDLGDEQFF. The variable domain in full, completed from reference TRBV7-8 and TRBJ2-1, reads GAGVSQSPRYKVAKRGQDVALRCDPISGHVSLFWYQQALGQGPEFLTYFQNEAQLDKSGLPSDRFFAERPEGSVSTLKIQRTQQEDSAVYLCASSLPDLGDEQFFGPGTRLTVL.

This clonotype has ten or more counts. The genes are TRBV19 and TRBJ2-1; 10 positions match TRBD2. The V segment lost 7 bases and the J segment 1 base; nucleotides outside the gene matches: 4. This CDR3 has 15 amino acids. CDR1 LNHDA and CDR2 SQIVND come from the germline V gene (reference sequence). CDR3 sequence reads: CASKQRGGSYNEQFF. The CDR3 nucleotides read TGTGCCAGTAAGCAGCGGGGGGGGTCCTACAATGAGCAGTTCTTC.

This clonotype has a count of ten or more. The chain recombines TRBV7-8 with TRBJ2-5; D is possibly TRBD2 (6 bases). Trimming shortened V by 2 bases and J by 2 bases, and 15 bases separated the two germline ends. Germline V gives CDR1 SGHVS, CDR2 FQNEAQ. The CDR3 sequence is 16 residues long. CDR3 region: CASSLPRDSPQETQYF. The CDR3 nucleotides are TGTGCCAGCAGCTTACCTAGGGACTCCCCACAAGAGACCCAGTACTTC. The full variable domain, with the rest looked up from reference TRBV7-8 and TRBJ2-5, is GAGVSQSPRYKVAKRGQDVALRCDPISGHVSLFWYQQALGQGPEFLTYFQNEAQLDKSGLPSDRFFAERPEGSVSTLKIQRTQQEDSAVYLCASSLPRDSPQETQYFGPGTRLLVL.

The CDR3 coding sequence is TGTGCCATCACTACTAATATTGGGAATGAGCAGTTCTTC. Residues: CAITTNIGNEQFF. J is TRBJ2-1 and V is TRBV10-3; D unresolved. The V end was cut by 7 bases, the J end by 7 bases, with 14 bases between. The CDR3 totals 13 residues. Germline CDR1 and CDR2: ENHRY and SYGVKD.

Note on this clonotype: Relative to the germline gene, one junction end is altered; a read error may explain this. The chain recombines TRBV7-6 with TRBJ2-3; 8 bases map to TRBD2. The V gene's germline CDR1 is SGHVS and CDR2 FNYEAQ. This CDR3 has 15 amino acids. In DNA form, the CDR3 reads TGTGCTAGCAGCCTAAAGGCGGGGGGCTTAGATACGCAGTATTTT. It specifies CASSLKAGGLDTQYF.

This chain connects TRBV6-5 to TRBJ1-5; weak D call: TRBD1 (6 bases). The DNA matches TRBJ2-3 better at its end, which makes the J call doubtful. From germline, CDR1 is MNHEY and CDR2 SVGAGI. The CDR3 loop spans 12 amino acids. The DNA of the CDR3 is TGTGCCAGCAGACAGGGTAATCAGCCCCAGTATTTT. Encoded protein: CASRQGNQPQYF.

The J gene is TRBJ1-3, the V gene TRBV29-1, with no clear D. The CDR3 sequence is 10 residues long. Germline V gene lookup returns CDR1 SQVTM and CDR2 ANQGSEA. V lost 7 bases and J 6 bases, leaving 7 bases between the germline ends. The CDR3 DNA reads TGCAGCGCCGGCTCAAACACCATATATTTT. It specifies CSAGSNTIYF.

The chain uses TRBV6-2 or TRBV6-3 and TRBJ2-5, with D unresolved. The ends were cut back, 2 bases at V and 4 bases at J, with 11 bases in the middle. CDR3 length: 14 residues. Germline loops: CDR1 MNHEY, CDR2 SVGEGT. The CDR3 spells CASSYGSPIETQYF. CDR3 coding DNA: TGTGCCAGCAGTTACGGGTCTCCCATAGAGACCCAGTACTTC.

The CDR3 sequence: CASSSVEVPQNTEAFF. CDR3 coding DNA: TGTGCCAGCAGCTCGGTCGAAGTCCCCCAAAACACTGAAGCTTTCTTT. V and J are TRBV7-6 and TRBJ1-1, with D unclear. With 4 bases removed from V and 2 bases from J, the gap between germline ends came to 17 bases. This CDR3 comprises 16 residues. Germline assignment: CDR1 SGHVS and CDR2 FNYEAQ.

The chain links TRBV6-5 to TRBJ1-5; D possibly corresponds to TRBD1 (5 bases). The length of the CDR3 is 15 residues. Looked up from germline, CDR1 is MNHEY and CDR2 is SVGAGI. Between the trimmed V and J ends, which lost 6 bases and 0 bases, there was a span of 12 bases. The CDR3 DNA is TGTGCCAGCAGGATGACAGACCTTAGCAATCAGCCCCAGCATTTT. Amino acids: CASRMTDLSNQPQHF.

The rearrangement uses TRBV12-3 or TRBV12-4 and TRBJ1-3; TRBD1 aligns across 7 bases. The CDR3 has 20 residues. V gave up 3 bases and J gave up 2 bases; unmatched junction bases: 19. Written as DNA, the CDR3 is TGTGCCAGCAGTTTTCTACGGACAGGCCTAACACCCAACGCTGGAAACACCATATATTTT. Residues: CASSFLRTGLTPNAGNTIYF.

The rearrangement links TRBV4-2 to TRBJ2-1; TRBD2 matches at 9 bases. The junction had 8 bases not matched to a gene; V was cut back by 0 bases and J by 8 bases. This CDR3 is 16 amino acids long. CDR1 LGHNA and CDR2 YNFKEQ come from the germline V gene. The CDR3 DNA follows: TGTGCCAGCAGCCAAGACTGGGGCGGGGGGGCCTATGAGCAGTTCTTC. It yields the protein CASSQDWGGGAYEQFF.